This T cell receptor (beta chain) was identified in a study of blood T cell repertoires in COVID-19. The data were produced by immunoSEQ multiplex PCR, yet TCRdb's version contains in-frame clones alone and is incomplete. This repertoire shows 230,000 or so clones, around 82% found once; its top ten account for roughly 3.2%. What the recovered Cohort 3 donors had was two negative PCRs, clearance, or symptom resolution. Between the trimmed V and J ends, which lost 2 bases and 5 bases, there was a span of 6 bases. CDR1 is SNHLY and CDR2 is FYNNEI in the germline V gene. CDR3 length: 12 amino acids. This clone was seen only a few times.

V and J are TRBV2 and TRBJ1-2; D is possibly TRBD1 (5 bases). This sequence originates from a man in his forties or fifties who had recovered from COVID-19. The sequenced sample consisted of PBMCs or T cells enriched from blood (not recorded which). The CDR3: CASSESGYGYTF. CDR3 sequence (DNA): TGTGCCAGCAGTGAATCAGGGTATGGCTACACCTTC.